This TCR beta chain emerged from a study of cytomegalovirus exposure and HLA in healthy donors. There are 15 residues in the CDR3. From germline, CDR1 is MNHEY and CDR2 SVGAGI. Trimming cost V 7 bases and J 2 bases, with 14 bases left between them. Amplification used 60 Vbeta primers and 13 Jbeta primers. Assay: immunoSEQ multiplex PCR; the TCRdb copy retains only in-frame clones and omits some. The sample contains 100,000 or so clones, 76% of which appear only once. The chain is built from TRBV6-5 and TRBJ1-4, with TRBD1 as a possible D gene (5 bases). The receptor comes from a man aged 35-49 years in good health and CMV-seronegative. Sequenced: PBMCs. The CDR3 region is CASTRGWETNEKLFF. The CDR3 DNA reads TGTGCCAGCACCCGGGGGTGGGAGACTAATGAAAAACTGTTTTTT.